This TCR beta chain came from a study of regulatory T cells in long-lasting Graves disease. This clonotype has ten or more counts. Time point of the sample: newly diagnosed GD, antithyroid drugs for less than 3 months. RNA extracted from PBMCs served as the sequencing template. To make TCR beta libraries, researchers used iRepertoire HTBI primers and Arm-PCR of CDR3 regions. MiXCR was run by TCRdb on the multiplex PCR reads, yielding one entry per CDR3 protein. The data show 400,000 to 500,000 distinct CDR3 sequences, roughly 15% seen once. This CDR3 region has 16 residues. The J segment lost 2 bases and the V segment lost 4 bases, leaving 10 bases of the junction unmatched. Germline CDR1 reads MDHEN; CDR2 reads SYDVKM. These data are also associated with another study on T cells in Graves' hyperthyroidism and ophthalmopathy. That work states: Ophthalmopathy got predicted by the model a median approximately 6.3 months before its onset.

The chain employs TRBV28 and TRBJ2-7; TRBD2 matches at 8 bases. Here the sequenced sample was peripheral blood mononuclear cells (PBMCs), taken at new diagnosis, from a patient treated with antithyroid drugs. This sequence originates from a woman between 50 and 59 years old with Graves disease. CDR3 DNA: TGTGCCAGCAGTTACTCCAGCGGGAGCCTGACCTACGAGCAGTACTTC. It specifies CASSYSSGSLTYEQYF.